Listed here is a single TCR beta chain. This sample's treatment: some 20 received Ad26.COV2.S at low or high dose, single or two shots; about 5 received placebo; per-sample allocation not given. It was on day 63 after the first vaccine or placebo injection that samples were taken. The data belong to a study of Ad26.COV2.S vaccination and SARS-CoV-2 variants. Here immunoSEQ multiplex PCR was the method, and the copy in TCRdb shows in-frame clones only, minus some. The data contain about 440,000 clones, roughly 85% of them seen just once; the ten biggest clones take up 9.5% to 15%. Germline CDR1 and CDR2: SGHVS and FQNEAQ. With 1 base removed from V and 7 bases from J, the gap between germline ends came to 11 bases. This CDR3 contains 14 residues.

This clonotype originated in a person aged 18-65 years who received the Ad26.COV2.S COVID-19 vaccine or a placebo. The V and J genes are TRBV7-8 and TRBJ1-5, with no clear D. Specimen: peripheral blood, collected in a trial of Ad26.COV2.S vaccine versus placebo. CDR3 loop: CASSLVREGQPQHF. In DNA form, the CDR3 reads TGTGCCAGCAGCTTAGTTAGGGAAGGGCAGCCCCAGCATTTT.